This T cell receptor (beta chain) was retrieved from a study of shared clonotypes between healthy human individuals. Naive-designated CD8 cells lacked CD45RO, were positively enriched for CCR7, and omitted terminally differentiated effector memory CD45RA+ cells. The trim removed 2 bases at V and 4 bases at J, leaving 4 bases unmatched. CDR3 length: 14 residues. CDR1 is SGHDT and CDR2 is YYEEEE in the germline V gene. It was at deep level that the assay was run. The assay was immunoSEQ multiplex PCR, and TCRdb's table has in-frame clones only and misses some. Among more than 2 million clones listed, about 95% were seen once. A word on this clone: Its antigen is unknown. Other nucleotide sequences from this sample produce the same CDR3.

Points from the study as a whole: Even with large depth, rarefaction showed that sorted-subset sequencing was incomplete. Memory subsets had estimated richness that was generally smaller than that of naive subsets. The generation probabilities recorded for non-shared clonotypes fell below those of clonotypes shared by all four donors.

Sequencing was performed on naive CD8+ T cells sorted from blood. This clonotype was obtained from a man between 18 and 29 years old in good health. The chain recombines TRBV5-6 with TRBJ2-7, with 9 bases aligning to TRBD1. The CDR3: CASSLQGAVYEQYF. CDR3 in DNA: TGTGCCAGCAGCTTACAGGGGGCTGTTTACGAGCAGTACTTC.